The 21 T cell receptor beta chains listed next were all sequenced from one sample in a study of response to subunit inactivated influenza vaccine. MiXCR was run by TCRdb on the RT-PCR reads, yielding one entry per CDR3 protein. The data hold around 520,000 distinct CDR3 sequences, with 12% observed a single time. Sequenced here: PBMCs from blood, sampled on the day of vaccination. Receptors originate from a man aged 50-59 years who received an inactivated influenza vaccine.

This clonotype has ten or more counts. The chain carries TRBV19 and TRBJ2-7, with D possibly matching TRBD1 (6 bases). CDR1 and CDR2 from the germline V gene are LNHDA and SQIVND (reference sequence). There are 14 residues in the CDR3. Deletions cut 1 base from V and 3 bases from J, with 10 bases between. DNA for the CDR3: TGTGCCAGTAGTATAGCTCCCAGGGGCTACGAGCAGTACTTC. This codes for CASSIAPRGYEQYF.

This chain uses TRBV18 with TRBJ2-1; tentatively, D is TRBD1 (5 bases). CDR1 and CDR2 from the germline V gene are KGHSH and LQKENI. With 5 bases removed from V and 5 bases from J, the gap between germline ends came to 16 bases. This CDR3 spans 15 amino acids. The CDR3 nucleotides read TGTGCCAGCTCAAGATCCCGGGCAGGGCACAATGAGCAGTTCTTC. This gives the protein CASSRSRAGHNEQFF.

This clonotype was seen many times. The rearrangement joins TRBV12-3 or TRBV12-4 to TRBJ2-3, with 11 bases that match TRBD2. The CDR3 loop spans 16 amino acids. V was clipped by 3 bases and J by 4 bases; unmatched bases: 6. Here the CDR3 DNA reads TGTGCCAGCAGTTTCGGGCTAGCGGGGGGCGCAGATACGCAGTATTTT. This gives the protein CASSFGLAGGADTQYF.

This chain connects TRBV7-9 to TRBJ2-2, with D possibly called TRBD1 or TRBD2 (5 bases each). Germline lookup yields CDR1 SEHNR and CDR2 FQNEAQ (reference sequence). The CDR3 has 16 amino acids. Trimming left V 5 bases short and J 0 bases short, with 13 bases between. Written as DNA, the CDR3 is TGTGCCAGCAGCGTGGGATGGGGACCGAACACCGGGGAGCTGTTTTTT. Translation: CASSVGWGPNTGELFF.

V gene TRBV6-5 combines with J gene TRBJ2-3, with 7 positions matching TRBD2. Germline V gene lookup returns CDR1 MNHEY and CDR2 SVGAGI. The CDR3 consists of 16 residues. V gave up 0 bases and J gave up 3 bases; unmatched junction bases: 6. The CDR3, as DNA: TGTGCCAGCAGTTACTCGATTGGCGGGAGTACAGATACGCAGTATTTT. It is translated as CASSYSIGGSTDTQYF.

This clonotype has more than one count but fewer than ten. The chain uses TRBV4-2 and TRBJ1-1, with 7 nucleotides matching TRBD1. J was trimmed by 2 bases and V by 0 bases; bases with no gene match: 15. The CDR3 is 19 residues long. Germline V gene lookup returns CDR1 LGHNA and CDR2 YNFKEQ. The CDR3 region is CASSQERTDRVQINTEAFF. CDR3 in DNA: TGTGCCAGCAGCCAAGAGAGGACAGACAGGGTTCAGATAAACACTGAAGCTTTCTTT.

The chain is built from TRBV2 and TRBJ1-6, with D perhaps TRBD1 (5 bases). CDR1 is SNHLY, CDR2 FYNNEI, per germline. Trimming pared 2 bases from V and 7 bases from J, leaving 12 bases between. This CDR3 has 15 amino acids. CDR3 in DNA: TGTGCCAGCAGTGAACTAGTGTGGGACAATTCACCCCTCCACTTT. Residues: CASSELVWDNSPLHF.

The chain recombines TRBV7-2 with TRBJ2-1, with TRBD2 matching over 8 bases. Looked up from germline, CDR1 is SGHTA and CDR2 is FQGNSA. Trimming removed 6 bases from V and 6 bases from J; junction bases left unmatched: 13. The CDR3 totals 16 residues. CDR3 DNA: TGTGCCAGCAGTCGTACACAGCTAACTAGCGGCAATGAGCAGTTCTTC. Translated: CASSRTQLTSGNEQFF.

This clonotype was detected a few times. This chain links TRBV5-1 with TRBJ1-1, with no clear D. This CDR3 contains 16 residues. The germline V gene has CDR1 SGHRS and CDR2 YFSETQ. V gave up 1 base and J gave up 3 bases, with 16 bases separating them. The CDR3 protein is CASSLMGRYTDTEAFF. CDR3 nucleotide sequence: TGCGCCAGCAGCTTGATGGGGAGGTACACCGACACTGAAGCTTTCTTT.

This clonotype has more than one count but fewer than ten. The chain has TRBV24-1 and TRBJ1-5, with D possibly being TRBD1 (5 bases). The CDR3 is 12 residues long. Trimming took off 0 bases at V and 9 bases at J, with 5 bases between the two ends. In germline, CDR1 is KGHDR, CDR2 SFDVKD. As DNA, the CDR3 is TGTGCCACCAGTGATTTGCAGGGGCCCCAGCATTTT. Translated, it gives CATSDLQGPQHF.

This chain uses TRBV6-5 with TRBJ2-7, with a tentative D call TRBD2 (7 bases). The V end was cut by 2 bases, the J end by 2 bases, with 10 bases between. The CDR3 length is 14 residues. Germline CDR1 is MNHEY and CDR2 is SVGAGI. CDR3 nucleotide sequence: TGTGCCAGCAGTTACGGGCGGGGGCCCTACGAGCAGTACTTC. The encoded protein is CASSYGRGPYEQYF.

The chain recombines TRBV7-2 with TRBJ2-3; a possible D gene is TRBD1 (6 bases). This CDR3 is built from 15 residues. Germline values: CDR1 SGHTA, CDR2 FQGNSA. Trimming left V 5 bases short and J 4 bases short, with 16 bases between. CDR3 coding DNA: TGTGCCAGCAGCGTTACGGGACATCTCGCAGATACGCAGTATTTT. Its protein is CASSVTGHLADTQYF.

This chain joins TRBV7-9 and TRBJ2-5; 7 positions agree with TRBD1. CDR3 length equals 14 residues. Germline V CDR1 and CDR2: SEHNR, FQNEAQ (reference sequence). V lost 3 bases, J lost 5 bases, and 6 bases stayed unmatched. The CDR3 region has the DNA TGTGCCAGCAGCTTGTCGACAGGGATGGAGACCCAGTACTTC. It codes for CASSLSTGMETQYF.

The table lists this clonotype with a few counts. This chain connects TRBV5-1 to TRBJ2-7; D possibly corresponds to TRBD2 (5 bases). This CDR3 has 13 residues. The germline V gene has CDR1 SGHRS and CDR2 YFSETQ. V was cut by 2 bases and J by 4 bases, with 10 bases left in between. CDR3 in amino acids: CASSFETKYEQYF. The CDR3 bases are TGCGCCAGCAGCTTCGAGACTAAATACGAGCAGTACTTC. Combining the CDR3 with reference TRBV5-1 and TRBJ2-7 gives the whole variable domain KAGVTQTPRYLIKTRGQQVTLSCSPISGHRSVSWYQQTPGQGLQFLFEYFSETQRNKGNFPGRFSGRQFSNSRSEMNVSTLELGDSALYLCASSFETKYEQYFGPGTRLTVT.

The sample holds a few counts of this clonotype. The rearrangement uses TRBV7-9 and TRBJ1-5; D is perhaps TRBD1 (6 bases). The CDR3 spans 14 residues. V gave up 5 bases and J gave up 3 bases, with 11 bases separating them. Germline V CDR1 and CDR2: SEHNR, FQNEAQ (reference sequence). CDR3 sequence reads: CASSLAGVNQPQHF. The CDR3 DNA follows: TGTGCCAGCAGCCTTGCAGGGGTCAATCAGCCCCAGCATTTT.

This clonotype appeared a few times. V usage is TRBV20-1 and J usage is TRBJ2-3; 16 bases fit TRBD2. Germline CDR1 and CDR2: DFQATT and SNEGSKA (reference sequence). Trimming cost V 4 bases and J 6 bases; bases outside gene matches: 13. The CDR3 covers 18 residues. The CDR3 DNA reads as TGCAGTGCTATGGGACTAGCGGGAGGGCCGTTTATCATTGATACGCAGTATTTT. It is translated as CSAMGLAGGPFIIDTQYF.

The chain joins TRBV12-3 or TRBV12-4 to TRBJ1-2, with 10 positions matching TRBD1. This CDR3 contains 13 residues. The junction had 6 bases not matched to a gene; V was cut back by 6 bases and J by 8 bases. The DNA for the CDR3 is TGTGCCAGCAGACTGGGGACAGGGGAAGGCTACACCTTC. This gives the protein CASRLGTGEGYTF.

The genes are TRBV12-3 or TRBV12-4 and TRBJ2-1; TRBD1 matches 10 bases. The CDR3 runs to 15 residues. V dropped 5 bases and J dropped 2; count of bases not matched to a gene: 3. CDR3 DNA: TGTGCCAGCAGTACCGACAGGGGGCCCTACAATGAGCAGTTCTTC. As protein: CASSTDRGPYNEQFF.

The chain combines TRBV29-1 with TRBJ2-5, with 7 bases matching TRBD1. Germline lookup yields CDR1 SQVTM and CDR2 ANQGSEA. This CDR3 contains 12 residues. V lost 6 bases, J lost 5 bases, and 6 bases stayed unmatched. CDR3 nucleotides: TGCAGCGTCACAGGGGTTGGGGAGACCCAGTACTTC. Its protein product is CSVTGVGETQYF.

This clonotype came up a few times. The chain uses TRBV6-2 or TRBV6-3 and TRBJ2-1; no definite D call. The CDR3 has 19 residues. Germline loops: CDR1 MNHEY, CDR2 SVGEGT. Trimming removed 0 bases from V and 4 bases from J, with 22 bases in between. This chain's CDR3 is CASSYSVNWTLPIYNEQFF. The CDR3 DNA is TGTGCCAGCAGTTACTCGGTAAATTGGACCCTGCCCATATACAATGAGCAGTTCTTC.

The V call is TRBV5-1, the J call TRBJ2-1; D might be TRBD2 (6 bases). Germline-derived CDR1 and CDR2 are SGHRS and YFSETQ. This CDR3 comprises 13 residues. V lost 5 bases and J 8 bases, leaving 14 bases between the germline ends. DNA of the CDR3: TGCGCCAGCAGGCGGGACGTCCTTGATGAGCAGTTCTTC. Protein product: CASRRDVLDEQFF.